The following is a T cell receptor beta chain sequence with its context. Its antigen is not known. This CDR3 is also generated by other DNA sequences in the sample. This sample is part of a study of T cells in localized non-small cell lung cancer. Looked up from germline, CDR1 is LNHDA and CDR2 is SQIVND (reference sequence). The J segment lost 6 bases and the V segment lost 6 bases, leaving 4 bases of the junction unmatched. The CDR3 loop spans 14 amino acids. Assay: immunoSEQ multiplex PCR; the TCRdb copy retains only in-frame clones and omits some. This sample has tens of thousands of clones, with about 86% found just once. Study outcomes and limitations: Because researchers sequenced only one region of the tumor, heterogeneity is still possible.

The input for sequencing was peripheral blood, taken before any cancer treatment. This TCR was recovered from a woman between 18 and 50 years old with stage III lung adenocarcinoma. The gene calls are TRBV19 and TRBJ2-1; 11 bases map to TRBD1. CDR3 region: CASSPGQGVNEQFF. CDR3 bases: TGTGCCAGTAGCCCGGGACAGGGGGTCAATGAGCAGTTCTTC. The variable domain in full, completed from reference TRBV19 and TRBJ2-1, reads DGGITQSPKYLFRKEGQNVTLSCEQNLNHDAMYWYRQDPGQGLRLIYYSQIVNDFQKGDIAEGYSVSREKKESFPLTVTSAQKNPTAFYLCASSPGQGVNEQFFGPGTRLTVL.